These 14 T cell receptor beta chains share one sample of origin, sequenced in a study of blood T cell repertoires in COVID-19. Produced via immunoSEQ multiplex PCR; TCRdb's table is partial and in-frame only. The repertoire holds 250,000 to 350,000 clones, with about 81% as singletons. Material: peripheral blood. Receptors were obtained from a human donor with COVID-19, enrolled during active disease. The donor label of this sample is uncertain.

This chain joins TRBV6-5 and TRBJ2-1; the match to TRBD2 covers 7 bases. The junction had 8 bases not matched to a gene; V was cut back by 8 bases and J by 1 base. The CDR3 runs to 15 residues. Germline V CDR1 and CDR2: MNHEY, SVGAGI. The CDR3 here is CASRGGSNSYNEQFF. The CDR3 coding sequence is TGTGCCAGCCGGGGCGGGAGTAATTCCTACAATGAGCAGTTCTTC.

This CDR3 reads CAISEEQGSHGYTF. CDR3 coding DNA: TGTGCCATCAGTGAGGAACAGGGGTCGCATGGCTACACCTTC. The gene calls are TRBV10-3 and TRBJ1-2, with 7 bases lining up with TRBD1. Losses at the gene ends were 2 bases for V and 6 bases for J; bases not matched to a gene: 6. The CDR3 is made up of 14 amino acids. Germline assignment: CDR1 ENHRY and CDR2 SYGVKD.

CDR3 sequence reads: CAWSVLRTGGNEQYF. As DNA, the CDR3 is TGTGCCTGGAGTGTCCTTCGGACAGGGGGTAACGAGCAGTACTTC. The V and J genes are TRBV30 and TRBJ2-7, with 10 bases matching TRBD1. Trimming cost V 0 bases and J 5 bases; bases outside gene matches: 7. CDR1 and CDR2 from the germline V gene are GTSNPN and SVGIG (reference sequence). The CDR3 sequence is 15 residues long.

The chain carries TRBV7-3 and TRBJ2-1, with a possible D match to TRBD2 (7 bases). The germline V and J ends were trimmed by 1 base and 6 bases, with 10 bases remaining between them. Germline loops: CDR1 SGHTA, CDR2 FQGTGA. The CDR3 loop spans 14 amino acids. The CDR3 loop reads CASSLRGGANEQFF. CDR3 coding DNA: TGTGCCAGCAGCTTAAGAGGGGGGGCCAATGAGCAGTTCTTC.

Points on this clone: A clone one base away is much larger, so this may be a read error. V and J are TRBV11-2 and TRBJ1-5; no definite D call. The ends were cut back, 1 base at V and 6 bases at J, with 7 bases in the middle. CDR3 length: 13 residues. The germline CDR1 and CDR2 sequences are SGHAT and FQNNGV. DNA of the CDR3: TGTGCCAGCAGCTTAGGGGCGGGTCAGCCCCAGCATTTT. This translates into CASSLGAGQPQHF.

The rearrangement joins TRBV10-1 to TRBJ2-7; 8 nucleotides agree with TRBD2. V was pared by 8 bases and J by 6 bases, with 12 bases of the junction left unmatched. The CDR3 runs 14 residues. Germline CDR1 WNHNN, CDR2 SYGVQD (reference sequence). Here the CDR3 reads CASSLSGSISEQYF. In DNA, the CDR3 is TGCGCCAGCTCACTGAGCGGGAGTATCAGCGAGCAGTACTTC.

V usage is TRBV12-3 or TRBV12-4 and J usage is TRBJ2-2, with 7 bases lining up with TRBD2. The CDR3 runs to 13 residues. Losses at the gene ends were 6 bases for V and 8 bases for J; bases not matched to a gene: 6. CDR3 sequence reads: CASSPWEGGELFF. The CDR3 region has the DNA TGTGCCAGCAGCCCGTGGGAGGGGGGGGAGCTGTTTTTT.

There are a few counts of this clone. The chain recombines TRBV11-2 with TRBJ1-1; 7 bases map to TRBD1. The germline gives CDR1 SGHAT, CDR2 FQNNGV. This CDR3 region has 13 residues. The trim removed 2 bases at V and 6 bases at J, leaving 3 bases unmatched. Here the CDR3 DNA reads TGTGCCAGCAGCTTAATACAGGGGCCTGAAGCTTTCTTT. Protein product: CASSLIQGPEAFF.

The rearrangement links TRBV28 to TRBJ2-7; TRBD1 might be the D (6 bases). V shed 5 bases and J shed 4 bases, with 18 bases lying between them. The CDR3 covers 15 residues. Per the germline V gene, CDR1 is MDHEN and CDR2 is SYDVKM. The CDR3 here is CASSEVGQRLYEQYF. CDR3 nucleotide sequence: TGTGCCAGCAGTGAAGTAGGACAGCGACTTTACGAGCAGTACTTC. Full variable domain (remainder filled in from reference TRBV28 and TRBJ2-7): DVKVTQSSRYLVKRTGEKVFLECVQDMDHENMFWYRQDPGLGLRLIYFSYDVKMKEKGDIPEGYSVSREKKERFSLILESASTNQTSMYLCASSEVGQRLYEQYFGPGTRLTVT.

V usage is TRBV5-1 and J usage is TRBJ2-5; 10 bases map to TRBD2. V was pared by 1 base and J by 0 bases, with 12 bases of the junction left unmatched. CDR1 and CDR2 (germline): SGHRS, YFSETQ. The CDR3 loop spans 19 amino acids. The CDR3 region is CASSLLLAGVGEYQETQYF. CDR3 sequence (DNA): TGCGCCAGCAGCTTGCTCCTAGCGGGAGTAGGGGAGTACCAAGAGACCCAGTACTTC.

The chain combines TRBV15 with TRBJ1-1; D may be TRBD1 (6 bases). CDR3 length: 14 residues. CDR1 LNHNV and CDR2 YYDKDF come from the germline V gene (reference sequence). The germline V and J ends were trimmed by 0 bases and 3 bases, with 8 bases remaining between them. The CDR3 DNA reads TGTGCCACCAGCAGAGATCGGACAGACACTGAAGCTTTCTTT. This encodes CATSRDRTDTEAFF.

The V and J genes are TRBV6-5 and TRBJ2-7; 10 nucleotides align to TRBD2. Per germline, CDR1 MNHEY and CDR2 SVGAGI. The J segment lost 0 bases and the V segment lost 6 bases, leaving 5 bases of the junction unmatched. This CDR3 comprises 15 residues. Here the CDR3 reads CASRPASGSSYEQYF. The CDR3 DNA reads TGTGCCAGCAGACCCGCTAGCGGGAGCTCCTACGAGCAGTACTTC.

The table lists this clone with a count of one. This sequence joins TRBV27 and TRBJ2-5; 7 bases fit TRBD2. The germline V gene has CDR1 MNHEY and CDR2 SMNVEV (reference sequence). The V segment lost 2 bases and the J segment 1 base; nucleotides outside the gene matches: 1. The CDR3 totals 14 residues. CDR3 nucleotides: TGTGCCAGCAGTTTACTAGCGGCCCAAGAGACCCAGTACTTC. Protein: CASSLLAAQETQYF.

This chain joins TRBV5-1 and TRBJ1-5; TRBD1 might be the D (5 bases). With 4 bases removed from V and 0 bases from J, the gap between germline ends came to 11 bases. The CDR3 contains 15 residues. Germline V gene lookup returns CDR1 SGHRS and CDR2 YFSETQ. CDR3 residues: CASSAGGYSNQPQHF. CDR3 coding DNA: TGCGCCAGCAGCGCCGGGGGGTATAGCAATCAGCCCCAGCATTTT.